The rows below give T cell receptor beta chains drawn from one sample of a study of lymphopenia after photon versus proton radiotherapy. Sequencing used immunoSEQ multiplex PCR; TCRdb keeps in-frame clones, though not all of them. The repertoire holds roughly 30,000 clones, with approximately 95% as singletons. The specimen was peripheral blood, collected from a patient treated with photon-based radiotherapy. The source of these receptors is a woman between 50 and 59 years old with cholangiocarcinoma. The CDR3 runs from the conserved cysteine through the conserved F or W. The D gene is left open where the match is weak. Clone size is not always given. Where it is, it says once, few, many or a class for expanded clones.

TRBJ2-7	TRBD1	TRBV19	-	TGTGCCAGTAGTACCCACGGGACAGCCACCTACGAGCAGTACTTC	CASSTHGTATYEQYF
TRBJ1-2	-	TRBV9	-	TGTGCCAGCAGCGGCGGGGGGCCCCTTCGTGGCTACACCTTC	CASSGGGPLRGYTF
TRBJ1-4	-	TRBV6-6	-	TGTGCCAGCAGTTACGACGTCTCAACTAATGAAAAACTGTTTTTT	CASSYDVSTNEKLFF
TRBJ1-2	-	TRBV29-1	-	TGCAGCGTTGAAAAAGGAAGAGCTAACTATGGCTACACCTTC	CSVEKGRANYGYTF
TRBJ1-2	-	TRBV19	-	TGTGCCAGTAGTGCCCGGAGAGAGACCTATGGCTACACCTTC	CASSARRETYGYTF
TRBJ1-3	-	TRBV7-9	-	TGTGCCAGCAGCTTAGCAGGGCAGCCAAGAAACACCATATATTTT	CASSLAGQPRNTIYF
TRBJ1-1	TRBD1	TRBV25-1	-	TGTGCCAGCAGTGGACAGACAGGGACATTGGGTGAAGCTTTCTTT	CASSGQTGTLGEAFF
TRBJ2-7	-	TRBV7-7	-	TGTGCTAGCAGCCCCCAGACCTCCCTATGGGAGCAGTACTTC	CASSPQTSLWEQYF
TRBJ1-3	-	TRBV4-1	-	TGCGCCAGCAGCCAAGCTACTGGTAGGACAGCCTCTGGAAACACCATATATTTT	CASSQATGRTASGNTIYF
TRBJ2-7	TRBD1	TRBV29-1	-	TGCAGCTCTATAACCGGGACAGGGAGCGGCGACGAGCAGTACTTC	CSSITGTGSGDEQYF
TRBJ2-2	TRBD1	TRBV19	-	TGTGCCAGTAACCGGGACAGGGGTAACGGGGAGCTGTTTTTT	CASNRDRGNGELFF
TRBJ2-5	TRBD2	TRBV7-6	-	TGTGCCACCGTTCTAGCGGGGGAGCAGACCCAGTACTTC	CATVLAGEQTQYF
TRBJ1-6	-	TRBV5-1	-	TGCGCCAGCAGCTTGGAAGGGAATTCACCCCTCCACTTT	CASSLEGNSPLHF
TRBJ2-5	-	TRBV19	-	TGTGCCAGTAGTATAGGGCAGGGAGGAGAGACCCAGTACTTC	CASSIGQGGETQYF
TRBJ1-6	-	TRBV2	few	TGTGCCAGCAGCAAGGGAGGGACGGATTCACCCCTCCACTTT	CASSKGGTDSPLHF
TRBJ2-3	-	TRBV19	-	TGTGCCAGTAGTATAGGCCAGACTTACACAGATACGCAGTATTTT	CASSIGQTYTDTQYF
TRBJ2-6	-	TRBV7-2	-	TGTGCCAGCAGCCCAAGTGGTGGGGCCAACGTCCTGACTTTC	CASSPSGGANVLTF
TRBJ2-2	-	TRBV7-2	-	TGTGCCAGCAGCCCAGGCGGTTACACCGGGGAGCTGTTTTTT	CASSPGGYTGELFF
TRBJ2-3	-	TRBV7-2	-	TGTGCCAGCAGCCCCCCGGCAGATACGCAGTATTTT	CASSPPADTQYF
TRBJ2-5	TRBD2	TRBV2	-	TGTGCCAGCATGCGTCGACCAGCGGGGGTCCAAGAGACCCAGTACTTC	CASMRRPAGVQETQYF
TRBJ1-5	-	TRBV28	-	TGTGCCAGCAGTGTCTTGGGGAACCAGCCCCAGCATTTT	CASSVLGNQPQHF
TRBJ1-5	-	TRBV5-5	-	TGTGCCAGCAGCTTCACTGCACAGCCTAATCAGCCCCAGCATTTT	CASSFTAQPNQPQHF
TRBJ1-1	-	TRBV25-1	-	TGTGCCAGCAGTGAATATTTCAACACTGAAGCTTTCTTT	CASSEYFNTEAFF
TRBJ2-1	TRBD1	TRBV4-1	-	TGCGCCAGCAGCCATGTCGGGACAGGGCAGTTCTTC	CASSHVGTGQFF
TRBJ1-2	-	TRBV6-5	-	TGTGCCAGCAGTTACTCGCCAGCCTTCCCTAGCGGCTACACCTTC	CASSYSPAFPSGYTF
TRBJ1-2	-	TRBV7-9	-	TGTGCCAGCAGCTCGCGACAGTTAGCTAACTATGGCTACACCTTC	CASSSRQLANYGYTF
TRBJ1-1	-	TRBV12-5	-	TGTGCTAGTGGTTTGGTCCTAAACACTGAAGCTTTCTTT	CASGLVLNTEAFF
TRBJ1-4	-	TRBV5-4	-	TGTGCCAGCAGCAACAGCGGAGGTTCAAAACTGTTTTTT	CASSNSGGSKLFF
TRBJ2-3	-	TRBV9	-	TGTGCCAGCAGCGCGTTACCGGGCTCCACAGATACGCAGTATTTT	CASSALPGSTDTQYF
TRBJ1-2	-	TRBV5-6	-	TGTGCCAGCAGCCCCTCACCTCTATCCTCTAGGTGGAATGGCTACACCTTC	CASSPSPLSSRWNGYTF
TRBJ1-5	TRBD1	TRBV15	-	TGTGCCACCAGCACGCACAGGGGGCAACAGCCCCAGCATTTT	CATSTHRGQQPQHF
TRBJ1-1	-	TRBV9	-	TGTGCCAGCAGCGTAGGGGGGGTTAACACTGAAGCTTTCTTT	CASSVGGVNTEAFF
TRBJ1-2	-	TRBV9	-	TGTGCCAGCAGCGCCCAATCAGCGGTTCAGGGCTACACCTTC	CASSAQSAVQGYTF
TRBJ1-6	-	TRBV5-3	-	TGTGCCAGCAGCCCGGACAACCGGAAAGCACCCCTCCACTTT	CASSPDNRKAPLHF
TRBJ1-2	-	TRBV4-2	-	TGTGCCAGCAGCCAAGACGGTTGGGGGGGTAGTGGCTACACCTTC	CASSQDGWGGSGYTF
TRBJ2-7	TRBD1	TRBV7-2	-	TGTGCCAGCAGCCACTCGATCATGGGACAGAACGAGCAGTACTTC	CASSHSIMGQNEQYF
TRBJ1-6	TRBD1	TRBV2	few	TGTGCCAGCACCCTGGGACAGGGGATAGATTCACCCCTCCACTTT	CASTLGQGIDSPLHF
TRBJ1-1	-	TRBV5-4	-	TGTGCCAGCAGCTTGGCCGGTGGGCGGATGAACACTGAAGCTTTCTTT	CASSLAGGRMNTEAFF
TRBJ1-2	-	TRBV7-9	-	TGTGCCAGCAGCTTAGTGTTCGGGGGACGATTTATTGGCTACACCTTC	CASSLVFGGRFIGYTF
TRBJ1-1	-	TRBV30	-	TGTGCCTGGAGTAAAAAGGGGCTCGAGAACACTGAAGCTTTCTTT	CAWSKKGLENTEAFF
TRBJ1-2	-	TRBV6-5	-	TGTGCCAGCAGCGCCCTCGACACGACGAGTTATGGCTACACCTTC	CASSALDTTSYGYTF
TRBJ1-3	-	TRBV7-9	-	TGTGCCAGCAGCTCGAATATAAACTCTGGAAACACCATATATTTT	CASSSNINSGNTIYF